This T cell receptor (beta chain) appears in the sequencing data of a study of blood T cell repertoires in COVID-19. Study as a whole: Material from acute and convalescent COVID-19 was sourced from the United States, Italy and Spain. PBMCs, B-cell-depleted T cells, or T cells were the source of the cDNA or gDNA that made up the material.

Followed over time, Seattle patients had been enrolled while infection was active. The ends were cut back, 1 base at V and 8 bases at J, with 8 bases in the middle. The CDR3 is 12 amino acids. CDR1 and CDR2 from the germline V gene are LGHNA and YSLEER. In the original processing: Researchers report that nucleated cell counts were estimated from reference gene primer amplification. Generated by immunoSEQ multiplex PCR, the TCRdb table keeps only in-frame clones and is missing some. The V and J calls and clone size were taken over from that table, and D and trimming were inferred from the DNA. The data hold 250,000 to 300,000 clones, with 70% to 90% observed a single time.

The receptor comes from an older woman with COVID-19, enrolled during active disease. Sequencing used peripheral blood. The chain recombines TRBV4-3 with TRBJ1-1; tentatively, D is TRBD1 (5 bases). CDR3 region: CASSQAKGEAFF. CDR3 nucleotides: TGCGCCAGCAGCCAAGCCAAGGGGGAAGCTTTCTTT.